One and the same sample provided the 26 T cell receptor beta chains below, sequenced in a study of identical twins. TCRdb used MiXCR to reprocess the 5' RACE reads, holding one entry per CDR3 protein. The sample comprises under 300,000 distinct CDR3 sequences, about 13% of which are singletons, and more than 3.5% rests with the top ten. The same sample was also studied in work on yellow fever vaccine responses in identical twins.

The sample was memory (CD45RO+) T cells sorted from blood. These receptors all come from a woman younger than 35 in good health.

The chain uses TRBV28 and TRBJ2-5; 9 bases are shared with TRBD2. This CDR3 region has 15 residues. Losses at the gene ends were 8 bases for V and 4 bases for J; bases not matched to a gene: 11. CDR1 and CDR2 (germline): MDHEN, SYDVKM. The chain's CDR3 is CASGGASGTPETQYF. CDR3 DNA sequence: TGTGCCAGCGGAGGGGCTAGCGGGACACCAGAGACCCAGTACTTC.

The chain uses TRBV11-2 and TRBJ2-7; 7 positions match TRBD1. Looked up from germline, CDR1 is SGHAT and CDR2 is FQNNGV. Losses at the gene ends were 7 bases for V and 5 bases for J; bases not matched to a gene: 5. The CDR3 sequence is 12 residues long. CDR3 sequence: CASTTGPHEQYF. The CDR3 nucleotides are TGTGCCAGCACGACAGGGCCCCACGAGCAGTACTTC.

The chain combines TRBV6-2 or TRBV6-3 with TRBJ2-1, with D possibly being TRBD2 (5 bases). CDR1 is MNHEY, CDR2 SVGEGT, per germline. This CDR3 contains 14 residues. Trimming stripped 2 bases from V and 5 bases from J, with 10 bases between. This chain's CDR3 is CASSYVGNHNEQFF. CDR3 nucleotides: TGTGCCAGCAGTTACGTCGGGAACCACAATGAGCAGTTCTTC.

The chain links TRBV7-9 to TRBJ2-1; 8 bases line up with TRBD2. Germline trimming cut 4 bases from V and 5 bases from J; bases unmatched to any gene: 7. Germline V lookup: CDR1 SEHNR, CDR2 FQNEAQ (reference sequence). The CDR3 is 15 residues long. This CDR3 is CASSSGLGSHNEQFF. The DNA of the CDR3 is TGTGCCAGCAGCTCGGGACTAGGTTCCCACAATGAGCAGTTCTTC. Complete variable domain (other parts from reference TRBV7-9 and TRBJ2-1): DTGVSQNPRHKITKRGQNVTFRCDPISEHNRLYWYRQTLGQGPEFLTYFQNEAQLEKSRLLSDRFSAERPKGSFSTLEIQRTEQGDSAMYLCASSSGLGSHNEQFFGPGTRLTVL.

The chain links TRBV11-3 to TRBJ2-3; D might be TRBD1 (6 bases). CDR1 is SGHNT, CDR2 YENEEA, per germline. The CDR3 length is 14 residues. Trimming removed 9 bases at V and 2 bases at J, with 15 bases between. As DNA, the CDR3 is TGTGCCAGTAAAAGGACAGCGATCACAGATACGCAGTATTTT. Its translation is CASKRTAITDTQYF.

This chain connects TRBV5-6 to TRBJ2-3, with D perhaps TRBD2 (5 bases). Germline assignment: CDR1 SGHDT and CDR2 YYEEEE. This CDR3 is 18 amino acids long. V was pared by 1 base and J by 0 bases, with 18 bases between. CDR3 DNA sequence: TGTGCCAGCAGCTTGTTCGGCGCGGGTATAGAGAGCACAGATACGCAGTATTTT. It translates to CASSLFGAGIESTDTQYF.

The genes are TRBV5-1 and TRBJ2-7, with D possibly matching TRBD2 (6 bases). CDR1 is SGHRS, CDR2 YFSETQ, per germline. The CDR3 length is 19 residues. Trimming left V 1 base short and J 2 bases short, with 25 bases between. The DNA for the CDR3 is TGCGCCAGCAGCTTGAACCTCCCGGGCGGGGTCGGGGTTACCTACGAGCAGTACTTC. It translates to CASSLNLPGGVGVTYEQYF.

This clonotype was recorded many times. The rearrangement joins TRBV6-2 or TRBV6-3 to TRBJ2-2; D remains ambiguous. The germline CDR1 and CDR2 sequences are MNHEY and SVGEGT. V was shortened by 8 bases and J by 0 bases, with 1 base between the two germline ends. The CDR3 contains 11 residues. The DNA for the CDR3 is TGTGCCAGCGCGAACACCGGGGAGCTGTTTTTT. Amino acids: CASANTGELFF.

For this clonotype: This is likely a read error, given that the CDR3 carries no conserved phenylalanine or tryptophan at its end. CDR3 nucleotide sequence: TGTGCCAGCAGTGATCGGGGGACAGGCTACGTGAACACTGAAGCTTTCTCT. This sequence encodes CASSDRGTGYVNTEAFS. The chain employs TRBV25-1 and TRBJ1-1, with 8 bases aligning to TRBD1. J gave up 0 bases and V 3 bases, and 9 bases lay outside the gene matches. Germline V gene data show CDR1 as MGHDK and CDR2 as SYGVNS. CDR3 length equals 17 residues.

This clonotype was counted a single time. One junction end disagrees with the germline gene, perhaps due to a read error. The CDR3 DNA reads TGTGCCAGCAGTTTTCTCCTAGGACAGGGCTCTCGTCAGGACTTC. Amino acid sequence: CASSFLLGQGSRQDF. J is TRBJ2-7 and V is TRBV28, with 8 bases that match TRBD1. The CDR3 is 15 residues long. Germline V gives CDR1 MDHEN, CDR2 SYDVKM.

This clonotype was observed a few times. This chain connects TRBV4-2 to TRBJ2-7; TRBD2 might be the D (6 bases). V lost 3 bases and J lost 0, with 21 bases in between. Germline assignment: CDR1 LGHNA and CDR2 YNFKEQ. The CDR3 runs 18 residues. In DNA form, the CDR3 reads TGTGCCAGCAGCCATTCTTCCCTCGGACGGGAGAGCTCCTACGAGCAGTACTTC. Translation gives CASSHSSLGRESSYEQYF.

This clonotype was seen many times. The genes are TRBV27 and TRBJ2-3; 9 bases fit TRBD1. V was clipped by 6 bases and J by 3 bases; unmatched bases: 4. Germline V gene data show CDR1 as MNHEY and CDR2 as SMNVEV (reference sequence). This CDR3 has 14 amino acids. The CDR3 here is CASSKQGATDTQYF. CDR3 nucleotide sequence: TGTGCCAGCAGCAAACAGGGGGCGACAGATACGCAGTATTTT.

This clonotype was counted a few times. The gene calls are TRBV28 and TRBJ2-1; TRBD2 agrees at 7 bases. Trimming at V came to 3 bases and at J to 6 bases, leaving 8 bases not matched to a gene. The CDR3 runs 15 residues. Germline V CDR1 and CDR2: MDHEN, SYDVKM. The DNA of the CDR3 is TGTGCCAGCAGTTTCAGTTCCAGCGGGATCAATGAGCAGTTCTTC. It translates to CASSFSSSGINEQFF. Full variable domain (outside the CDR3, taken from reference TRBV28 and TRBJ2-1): DVKVTQSSRYLVKRTGEKVFLECVQDMDHENMFWYRQDPGLGLRLIYFSYDVKMKEKGDIPEGYSVSREKKERFSLILESASTNQTSMYLCASSFSSSGINEQFFGPGTRLTVL.

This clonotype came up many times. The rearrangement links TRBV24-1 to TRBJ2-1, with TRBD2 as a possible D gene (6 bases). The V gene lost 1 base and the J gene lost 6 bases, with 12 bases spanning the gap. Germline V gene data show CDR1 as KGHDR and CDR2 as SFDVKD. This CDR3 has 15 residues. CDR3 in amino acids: CATSDFGTSSNEQFF. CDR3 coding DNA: TGTGCCACCAGTGATTTTGGGACTTCAAGCAATGAGCAGTTCTTC.

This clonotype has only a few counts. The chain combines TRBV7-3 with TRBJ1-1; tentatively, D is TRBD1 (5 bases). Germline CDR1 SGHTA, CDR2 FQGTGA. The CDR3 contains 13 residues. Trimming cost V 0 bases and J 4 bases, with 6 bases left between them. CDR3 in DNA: TGTGCCAGCAGCTTAACTCAGGGCACTGAAGCTTTCTTT. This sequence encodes CASSLTQGTEAFF.

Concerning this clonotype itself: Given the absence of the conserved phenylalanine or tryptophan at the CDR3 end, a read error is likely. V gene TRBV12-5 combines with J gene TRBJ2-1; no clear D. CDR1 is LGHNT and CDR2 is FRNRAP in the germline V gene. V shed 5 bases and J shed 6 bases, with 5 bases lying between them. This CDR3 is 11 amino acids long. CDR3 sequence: CASGRSNEQFL. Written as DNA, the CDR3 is TGTGCTAGTGGTCGGAGCAATGAGCAGTTCTTA.

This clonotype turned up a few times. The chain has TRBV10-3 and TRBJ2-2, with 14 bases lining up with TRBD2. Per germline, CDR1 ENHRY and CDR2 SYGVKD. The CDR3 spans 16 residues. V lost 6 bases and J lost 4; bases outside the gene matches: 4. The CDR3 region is CAISPGTSGSTGELFF. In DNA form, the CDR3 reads TGTGCCATCAGCCCCGGGACTAGCGGGAGCACCGGGGAGCTGTTTTTT.

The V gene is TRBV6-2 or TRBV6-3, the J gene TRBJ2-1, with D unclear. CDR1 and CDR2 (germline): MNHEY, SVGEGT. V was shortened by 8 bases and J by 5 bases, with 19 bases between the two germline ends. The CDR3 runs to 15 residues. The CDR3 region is CASEEPDRRDNEQFF. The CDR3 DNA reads TGTGCCAGCGAGGAACCCGATAGGCGAGACAATGAGCAGTTCTTC.

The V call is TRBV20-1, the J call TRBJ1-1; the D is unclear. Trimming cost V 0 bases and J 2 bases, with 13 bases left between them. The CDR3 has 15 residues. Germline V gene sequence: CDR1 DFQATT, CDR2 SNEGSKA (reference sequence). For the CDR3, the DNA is TGCAGTGCTAGAGATTTTACCAGAAGAAACACTGAAGCTTTCTTT. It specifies CSARDFTRRNTEAFF.

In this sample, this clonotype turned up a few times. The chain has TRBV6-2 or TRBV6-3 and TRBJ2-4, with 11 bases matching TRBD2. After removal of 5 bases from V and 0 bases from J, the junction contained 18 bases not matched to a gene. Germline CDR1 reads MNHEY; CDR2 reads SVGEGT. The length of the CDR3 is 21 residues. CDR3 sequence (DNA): TGTGCCAGCAGTCCCTACTCAACGACTAGCGGGATCAATCTAGCCAAAAACATTCAGTACTTC. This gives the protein CASSPYSTTSGINLAKNIQYF.

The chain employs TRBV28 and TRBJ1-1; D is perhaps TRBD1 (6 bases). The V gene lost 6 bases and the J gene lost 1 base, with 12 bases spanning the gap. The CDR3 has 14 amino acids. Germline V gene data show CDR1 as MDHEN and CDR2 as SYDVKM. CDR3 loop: CASRIGQWNTEAFF. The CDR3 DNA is TGTGCCAGCAGAATCGGACAGTGGAACACTGAAGCTTTCTTT.

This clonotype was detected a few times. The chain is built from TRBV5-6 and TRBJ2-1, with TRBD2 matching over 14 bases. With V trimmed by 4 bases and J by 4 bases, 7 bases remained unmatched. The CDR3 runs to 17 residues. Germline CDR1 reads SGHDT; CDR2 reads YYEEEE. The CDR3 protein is CASSLGLAGGRYNEQFF. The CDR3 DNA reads TGTGCCAGCAGCCTCGGACTAGCGGGGGGCCGGTACAATGAGCAGTTCTTC. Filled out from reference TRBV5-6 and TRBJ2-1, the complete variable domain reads DAGVTQSPTHLIKTRGQQVTLRCSPKSGHDTVSWYQQALGQGPQFIFQYYEEEERQRGNFPDRFSGHQFPNYSSELNVNALLLGDSALYLCASSLGLAGGRYNEQFFGPGTRLTVL.

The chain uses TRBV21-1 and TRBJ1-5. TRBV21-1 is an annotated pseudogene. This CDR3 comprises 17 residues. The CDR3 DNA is TGTGCCAGCAACAAAGCGGGAGAAGGGTACAGCAATCAGCCCCAGCATTTT. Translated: CASNKAGEGYSNQPQHF.

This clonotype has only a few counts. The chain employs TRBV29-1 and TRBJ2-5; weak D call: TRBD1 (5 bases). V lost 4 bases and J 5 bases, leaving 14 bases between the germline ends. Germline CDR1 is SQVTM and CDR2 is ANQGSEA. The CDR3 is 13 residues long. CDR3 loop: CSVGRVNLETQYF. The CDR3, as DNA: TGCAGCGTTGGCAGGGTTAATTTGGAGACCCAGTACTTC.

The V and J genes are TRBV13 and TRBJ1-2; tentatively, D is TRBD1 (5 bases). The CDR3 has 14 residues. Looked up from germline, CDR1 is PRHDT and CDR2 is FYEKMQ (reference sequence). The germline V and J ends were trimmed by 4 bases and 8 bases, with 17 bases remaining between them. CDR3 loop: CASSSNGPREGYTF. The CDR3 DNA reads TGTGCCAGCAGCTCCAACGGTCCCAGGGAGGGCTACACCTTC.

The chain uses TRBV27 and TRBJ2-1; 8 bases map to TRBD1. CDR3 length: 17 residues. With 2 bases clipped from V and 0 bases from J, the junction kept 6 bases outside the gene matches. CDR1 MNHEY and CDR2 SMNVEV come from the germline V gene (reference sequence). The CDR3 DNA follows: TGTGCCAGCAGTTTACTAGGGACAGGCAGCTCCTACAATGAGCAGTTCTTC. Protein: CASSLLGTGSSYNEQFF.